This TCR beta chain was captured in a study of PD-1 blockade in classical Hodgkin lymphoma. As for this clone: Its specificity is unknown. One junction end does not reproduce the germline sequence, and a read error may be involved.

The germline V gene encodes CDR1 SGHTA and CDR2 FQGNSA. The CDR3 is 13 amino acids. Generated by immunoSEQ multiplex PCR, the TCRdb table keeps only in-frame clones and is missing some. This sample has tens of thousands of clones, with 70% to 85% found just once. Time point indicated: cycle 4 day 1 (C4D1), after 6 weeks of nivolumab. Each and every patient relapsed after autologous stem cell transplantation, and patients got differing brentuximab vedotin exposure. Best responses fell into complete response, partial response or progressive disease. Findings and caveats of the study: Prior to therapy, complete responders displayed diversity much like that of newly diagnosed patients. Prior therapy or disease activity may underlie the repertoire differences, whose causes remain undefined. The authors excluded patients who started nivolumab under 1 year after ASCT.

The sequenced sample was peripheral blood mononuclear cells (PBMCs), obtained before the fourth cycle of nivolumab. This clonotype was obtained from a human donor with classical Hodgkin lymphoma. The J gene is TRBJ2-7, the V gene TRBV7-2; no clear D. The CDR3 sequence is CASSQDGSYEQYF. The CDR3 DNA follows: TGCGCCAGCAGCCAAGACGGCTCTTACGAGCAGTACTTC.